Following are 31 T cell receptor beta chains from one sample sequenced in a study of vaccination effects on CD4 cells after COVID-19. TCRdb's table, derived via immunoSEQ multiplex PCR, lists solely in-frame clones and lacks some. The sample yields 55,000 to 90,000 clones, around 70% seen once. These receptors have no known antigen. Pools of viral peptides were used by the ViraFEST assay to expand antigen-specific CD4+ T cells ahead of sequencing. At the end of about ten days of culture, CD4+ T cells were isolated. A PCR test confirmed that the person had SARS-CoV-2 infection between March and December 2020. This sample comprised CD4+ T cells from PBMCs cultured with HIV peptides, obtained before COVID-19 vaccination. Subset indicated: HIV-1 Nef peptide pool negative control/reference culture. The receptors were sampled from a human donor who had a prior SARS-CoV-2 infection.

The chain combines TRBV30 with TRBJ2-1; D is undetermined. Germline CDR1 GTSNPN, CDR2 SVGIG (reference sequence). The CDR3 has 13 amino acids. Trimming removed 3 bases from V and 8 bases from J, with 14 bases in between. The chain's CDR3 is CAWSNGFGYEQFF. CDR3 DNA sequence: TGTGCCTGGAGCAACGGGTTTGGGTATGAGCAGTTCTTC.

The table lists this clone with a few counts. This chain joins TRBV5-4 and TRBJ1-2, with 7 bases matching TRBD1. Germline CDR1 is SGHNT and CDR2 is YYREEE (reference sequence). Trimming took 2 bases from V and 8 from J; bases not matched to a gene: 6. This CDR3 has 13 amino acids. The CDR3 DNA reads as TGTGCCAGCAGCTTCCGGGGGACAGACGGCTACACCTTC. This encodes CASSFRGTDGYTF.

The rearrangement uses TRBV19 and TRBJ2-2; TRBD1 is a possible D gene (5 bases). V was clipped by 1 base and J by 8 bases, with 14 bases between them. This CDR3 has 15 amino acids. The germline V gene encodes CDR1 LNHDA and CDR2 SQIVND (reference sequence). In nucleotides, the CDR3 is TGTGCCAGTAGTATAGGTCGAGGTCCAGGGGGGGAGCTGTTTTTT. It yields the protein CASSIGRGPGGELFF.

The J gene is TRBJ1-5, the V gene TRBV19, with D unresolved. This CDR3 is 13 amino acids long. V lost 8 bases, J lost 7 bases, and 15 bases lay in between. Germline V gene sequence: CDR1 LNHDA, CDR2 SQIVND (reference sequence). CDR3 DNA: TGTGCCAGTGAAAAAAGGGTGGGCCAGCCCCAGCATTTT. It translates to CASEKRVGQPQHF.

This chain links TRBV12-3 or TRBV12-4 with TRBJ1-5; TRBD1 might be the D (5 bases). Trimming took 5 bases from V and 5 from J, leaving 10 bases between them. CDR3 length: 13 amino acids. CDR3 nucleotides: TGTGCCAGCAGTAAGACAGAGTATCAGCCCCAGCATTTT. This translates into CASSKTEYQPQHF.

This clone has a single count. The CDR3, as DNA: TGTGCCAGTAGTGGCGGCACAGCGAGGTATGGCTACACCTTC. Its translation: CASSGGTARYGYTF. The rearrangement joins TRBV19 to TRBJ1-2; D not certain. Between the trimmed V and J ends, which lost 5 bases and 5 bases, there was a span of 15 bases. In germline, CDR1 is LNHDA, CDR2 SQIVND (reference sequence). There are 14 residues in the CDR3.

This clone was detected only once. The chain has TRBV7-2 and TRBJ1-6; D might be TRBD1 (5 bases). CDR1 and CDR2 (germline): SGHTA, FQGNSA. The V end was cut by 5 bases, the J end by 5 bases, with 13 bases between. The CDR3 length is 15 residues. CDR3 bases: TGTGCCAGCAGCGTAGACAGTAGAAATAATTCACCCCTCCACTTT. Translating it yields CASSVDSRNNSPLHF. Filled out from reference TRBV7-2 and TRBJ1-6, the complete variable domain reads GAGVSQSPSNKVTEKGKDVELRCDPISGHTALYWYRQSLGQGLEFLIYFQGNSAPDKSGLPSDRFSAERTGGSVSTLTIQRTQQEDSAVYLCASSVDSRNNSPLHFGNGTRLTVT.

The chain combines TRBV18 with TRBJ1-5; 7 nucleotides align to TRBD1. With V trimmed by 4 bases and J by 4 bases, 1 base remained unmatched. Germline V gene sequence: CDR1 KGHSH, CDR2 LQKENI. The CDR3 has 13 residues. CDR3 protein: CASSRDSNQPQHF. Here the CDR3 DNA reads TGTGCCAGCTCACGGGACAGTAATCAGCCCCAGCATTTT.

This clone was observed once. CDR3 DNA: TGTGCCAGCAGTGATCAGGGGACTAATGAAAAACTGTTTTTT. As protein: CASSDQGTNEKLFF. The chain couples TRBV2 to TRBJ1-4; perhaps TRBD1 as D (6 bases). V was cut by 3 bases and J by 2 bases, with 7 bases left in between. In germline, CDR1 is SNHLY, CDR2 FYNNEI. CDR3 length equals 14 residues.

J is TRBJ2-3 and V is TRBV2, with D perhaps being TRBD1 or TRBD2 (5 bases each). V was cut by 4 bases and J by 8 bases, with 16 bases left in between. The germline V gene encodes CDR1 SNHLY and CDR2 FYNNEI. This CDR3 region has 14 residues. Written as DNA, the CDR3 is TGTGCCAGCAGTGGGACGACTACTGGGGGTACGCAGTATTTT. This encodes CASSGTTTGGTQYF.

This clone has more than one count but fewer than ten. The chain's CDR3 is CASSFVLDLETQYF. The CDR3 DNA reads TGTGCCAGCAGCTTTGTTCTTGACCTAGAGACCCAGTACTTC. V is TRBV5-4 and J is TRBJ2-5; D not resolved. CDR1 is SGHNT and CDR2 is YYREEE in the germline V gene (reference sequence). V lost 2 bases and J lost 4, with 12 bases in between. The CDR3 extends over 14 amino acids.

This clone was recorded once. The V and J genes are TRBV7-2 and TRBJ1-2; 7 bases match TRBD1. V dropped 5 bases and J dropped 6; count of bases not matched to a gene: 9. CDR1 is SGHTA and CDR2 is FQGNSA in the germline V gene. The CDR3 spans 14 residues. CDR3 amino acids: CASSGEGQADGYTF. CDR3 DNA sequence: TGTGCCAGCAGCGGAGAAGGACAGGCTGATGGCTACACCTTC.

The chain couples TRBV19 to TRBJ2-5; the match to TRBD2 covers 12 bases. The CDR3 sequence is 16 residues long. J was trimmed by 3 bases and V by 6 bases; bases with no gene match: 8. Per the germline V gene, CDR1 is LNHDA and CDR2 is SQIVND (reference sequence). The CDR3 nucleotides are TGTGCCAGTAGAAAGGGGGCTAGCGGGGGGGAAGAGACCCAGTACTTC. Amino acid sequence: CASRKGASGGEETQYF. The full variable domain, in which reference TRBV19 and TRBJ2-5 provide the parts outside the CDR3, is DGGITQSPKYLFRKEGQNVTLSCEQNLNHDAMYWYRQDPGQGLRLIYYSQIVNDFQKGDIAEGYSVSREKKESFPLTVTSAQKNPTAFYLCASRKGASGGEETQYFGPGTRLLVL.

V gene TRBV12-5 combines with J gene TRBJ2-2; maybe TRBD2 (6 bases). The V gene's germline CDR1 is LGHNT and CDR2 FRNRAP. V was cut by 7 bases and J by 1 base, with 13 bases left in between. The CDR3 is 15 residues long. CDR3 sequence: CASARGTVNTGELFF. The CDR3 bases are TGTGCTAGTGCCCGCGGGACGGTGAACACCGGGGAGCTGTTTTTT.

V usage is TRBV2 and J usage is TRBJ2-3, with D possibly being TRBD2 (5 bases). V was trimmed by 6 bases and J by 2 bases, leaving 9 bases between them. Per germline, CDR1 SNHLY and CDR2 FYNNEI. CDR3 length: 13 residues. The chain's CDR3 is CASSRDYTDTQYF. CDR3 nucleotides: TGTGCCAGCAGCAGAGACTACACAGATACGCAGTATTTT.

The chain joins TRBV7-8 to TRBJ2-2, with 7 bases identical to TRBD1. Germline V gene data show CDR1 as SGHVS and CDR2 as FQNEAQ. The CDR3 has 16 amino acids. Trimming took 3 bases from V and 1 from J; bases not matched to a gene: 5. The DNA of the CDR3 is TGTGCCAGCAGCTTGAAGACAGGGAAGAACACCGGGGAGCTGTTTTTT. It specifies CASSLKTGKNTGELFF.

The rearrangement joins TRBV13 to TRBJ2-1, with 11 positions matching TRBD2. The CDR3 has 15 residues. Per the germline V gene, CDR1 is PRHDT and CDR2 is FYEKMQ (reference sequence). With 5 bases clipped from V and 6 bases from J, the junction kept 6 bases outside the gene matches. Here the CDR3 DNA reads TGTGCCAGCAGCCGCCTGACTAGCGGGGCCAATGAGCAGTTCTTC. Its translation is CASSRLTSGANEQFF.

The rearrangement uses TRBV4-1 and TRBJ2-1; D might be TRBD2 (7 bases). Germline CDR1 and CDR2: MGHRA and YSYEKL. This CDR3 has 17 amino acids. Trimming shortened V by 4 bases and J by 7 bases, and 23 bases separated the two germline ends. The CDR3 reads CASSRGGLAVLGNEQFF. CDR3 DNA: TGCGCCAGCAGCCGGGGGGGGCTAGCGGTCTTGGGGAATGAGCAGTTCTTC.

The chain joins TRBV7-8 to TRBJ2-7, with TRBD2 matching over 8 bases. The germline V gene has CDR1 SGHVS and CDR2 FQNEAQ. The junction had 10 bases not matched to a gene; V was cut back by 1 base and J by 2 bases. The CDR3 sequence is 17 residues long. The CDR3 DNA reads TGTGCCAGCAGCTTAGGTCTAGCGGGCCCACGGCCCTACGAGCAGTACTTC. It translates to CASSLGLAGPRPYEQYF.

V usage is TRBV2 and J usage is TRBJ2-1; possible D gene TRBD2, 6 bases. This CDR3 is built from 15 residues. The germline V gene has CDR1 SNHLY and CDR2 FYNNEI. Deletions cut 6 bases from V and 6 bases from J, with 18 bases between. CDR3 region: CASSEPLAISNEQFF. CDR3 in DNA: TGTGCCAGCAGCGAACCTCTAGCGATCTCCAATGAGCAGTTCTTC.

The rearrangement links TRBV7-8 to TRBJ1-2; TRBD1 might be the D (6 bases). Per germline, CDR1 SGHVS and CDR2 FQNEAQ. This CDR3 region has 15 residues. With 2 bases removed from V and 7 bases from J, the gap between germline ends came to 17 bases. For the CDR3, the DNA is TGTGCCAGCAGCTTACGGGGGCGCTTTTTCTTTGGCTACACCTTC. Translating gives CASSLRGRFFFGYTF.

This rearrangement joins TRBV19 to TRBJ2-2; 10 positions match TRBD2. V dropped 0 bases and J dropped 5; count of bases not matched to a gene: 6. This CDR3 contains 17 residues. Looked up from germline, CDR1 is LNHDA and CDR2 is SQIVND (reference sequence). The CDR3 region has the DNA TGTGCCAGTAGTATAGACATTCCTAGCGGGAGTACCGGGGAGCTGTTTTTT. It is translated as CASSIDIPSGSTGELFF.

The chain links TRBV2 to TRBJ1-1; no reliable D call. V was trimmed by 7 bases and J by 1 base, leaving 10 bases between them. The CDR3 extends over 13 amino acids. Germline loops: CDR1 SNHLY, CDR2 FYNNEI. CDR3 loop: CASTGEGNTEAFF. The DNA of the CDR3 is TGTGCCAGCACCGGAGAAGGGAACACTGAAGCTTTCTTT.

The chain is built from TRBV24-1 and TRBJ2-2, with a weak D call TRBD2 (7 bases). V lost 3 bases and J lost 4, with 14 bases in between. Germline V gives CDR1 KGHDR, CDR2 SFDVKD. The CDR3 loop spans 16 amino acids. The CDR3 DNA is TGTGCCACCAGTGATCCACAGGGCGGGAGCACCGGGGAGCTGTTTTTT. Its translation: CATSDPQGGSTGELFF.

The chain links TRBV15 to TRBJ1-1, with a possible D match to TRBD1 (6 bases). With 0 bases removed from V and 8 bases from J, the gap between germline ends came to 10 bases. Germline lookup yields CDR1 LNHNV and CDR2 YYDKDF (reference sequence). The CDR3 consists of 13 residues. DNA of the CDR3: TGTGCCACCAGCAGAGATATGGACAGAGAAGCTTTCTTT. Encoded protein: CATSRDMDREAFF.

The sample holds a few counts of this clone. The V gene is TRBV18, the J gene TRBJ2-3; 12 bases line up with TRBD2. CDR1 and CDR2 (germline): KGHSH, LQKENI. The CDR3 consists of 16 residues. V lost 8 bases to trimming and J lost 8 bases; unmatched junction nucleotides: 14. This CDR3 reads CASTVTSGRFPFTQYF. In DNA form, the CDR3 reads TGTGCCAGCACTGTAACTAGCGGGAGGTTCCCGTTTACGCAGTATTTT. Filled out from reference TRBV18 and TRBJ2-3, the complete variable domain reads NAGVMQNPRHLVRRRGQEARLRCSPMKGHSHVYWYRQLPEEGLKFMVYLQKENIIDESGMPKERFSAEFPKEGPSILRIQQVVRGDSAAYFCASTVTSGRFPFTQYFGPGTRLTVL.

The chain has TRBV19 and TRBJ2-3, with 9 bases identical to TRBD2. J was trimmed by 2 bases and V by 8 bases; bases with no gene match: 23. CDR1 and CDR2 from the germline V gene are LNHDA and SQIVND (reference sequence). This CDR3 has 20 amino acids. CDR3 in amino acids: CASSPGLAGFRPLNTDTQYF. The CDR3 region has the DNA TGTGCCAGTTCACCGGGACTAGCAGGATTCAGGCCCCTTAACACAGATACGCAGTATTTT.

This clone has only a few counts. The chain carries TRBV15 and TRBJ2-2; 8 positions agree with TRBD1. The CDR3 contains 15 residues. CDR1 and CDR2 from the germline V gene are LNHNV and YYDKDF (reference sequence). V shed 6 bases, J shed 7 bases, and the junction held 10 bases outside the gene matches. The CDR3 sequence: CATSSRQGRSGELFF. DNA for the CDR3: TGTGCCACCAGTTCGCGACAGGGGCGGAGCGGGGAGCTGTTTTTT. Together with reference TRBV15 and TRBJ2-2, the CDR3 gives the full variable domain: DAMVIQNPRYQVTQFGKPVTLSCSQTLNHNVMYWYQQKSSQAPKLLFHYYDKDFNNEADTPDNFQSRRPNTSFCFLDIRSPGLGDTAMYLCATSSRQGRSGELFFGEGSRLTVL.

The chain carries TRBV12-3 or TRBV12-4 and TRBJ2-2; D gene ambiguous. This CDR3 has 12 residues. With 6 bases removed from V and 3 bases from J, the gap between germline ends came to 5 bases. CDR3 loop: CASSYYTGELFF. CDR3 nucleotides: TGTGCCAGCAGCTACTACACCGGGGAGCTGTTTTTT.

In DNA form, the CDR3 reads TGCGCCAGCAGCCAAGGGGCCCCTCGGCAGCCCCAGCATTTT. Protein: CASSQGAPRQPQHF. This sequence joins TRBV4-1 and TRBJ1-5; D is unresolved. CDR1 is MGHRA and CDR2 is YSYEKL in the germline V gene. The germline V and J ends were trimmed by 1 base and 7 bases, with 11 bases remaining between them. This CDR3 spans 14 amino acids.

The chain links TRBV5-1 to TRBJ2-1; 12 bases agree with TRBD2. Germline V CDR1 and CDR2: SGHRS, YFSETQ. The CDR3 runs to 15 residues. V was pared by 5 bases and J by 2 bases, with 2 bases of the junction left unmatched. The CDR3 loop is CASSWTSGTYNEQFF. The CDR3 DNA reads TGCGCCAGCAGTTGGACTAGCGGGACCTACAATGAGCAGTTCTTC.